This T cell receptor (beta chain) was profiled in a study of control samples from healthy donors and cancer patients. The germline gives CDR1 MNHEY, CDR2 SMNVEV (reference sequence). Unmatched junction bases numbered 4, after V lost 3 bases and J lost 3 bases. This CDR3 has 16 residues. Libraries were prepared by immunoSEQ multiplex PCR; TCRdb keeps only in-frame clonotypes and omits some of them. The repertoire holds 190,000 or so clones, roughly 91% seen once, with roughly 1.5% in the top ten. The V and J genes are TRBV27 and TRBJ2-3, with 12 bases aligning to TRBD2. The sequenced sample consisted of blood. The receptor was isolated from a man younger than 35 in good health. CDR3: CASSFLAGGITDTQYF. CDR3 in DNA: TGTGCCAGCAGTTTCCTAGCGGGGGGGATAACAGATACGCAGTATTTT.